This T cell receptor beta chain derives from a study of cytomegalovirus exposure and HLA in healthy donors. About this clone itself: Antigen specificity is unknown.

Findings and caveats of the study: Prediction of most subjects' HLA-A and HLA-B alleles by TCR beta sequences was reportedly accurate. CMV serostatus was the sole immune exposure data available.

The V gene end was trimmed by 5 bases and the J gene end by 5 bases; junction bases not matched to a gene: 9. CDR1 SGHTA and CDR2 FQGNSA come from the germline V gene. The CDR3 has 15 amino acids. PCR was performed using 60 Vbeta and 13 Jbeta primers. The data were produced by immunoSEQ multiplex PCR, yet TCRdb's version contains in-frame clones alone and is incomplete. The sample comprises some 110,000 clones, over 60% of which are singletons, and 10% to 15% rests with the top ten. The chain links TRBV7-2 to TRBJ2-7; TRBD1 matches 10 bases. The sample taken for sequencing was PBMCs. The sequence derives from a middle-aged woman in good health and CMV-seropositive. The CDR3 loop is CASSPDRGRIDEQYF. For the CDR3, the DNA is TGTGCCAGCAGCCCCGACAGGGGGCGGATTGACGAGCAGTACTTC.